Following are 27 T cell receptor beta chains from one sample sequenced in a study of blood T cell repertoires in COVID-19. Here immunoSEQ multiplex PCR was the method, and the copy in TCRdb shows in-frame clones only, minus some. The data show 200,000 or so clones, with over 75% seen just once and 7.2% held by the top ten. The sequenced sample consisted of PBMCs or T cells enriched from blood (not recorded which). Receptors originate from a man younger than 45 in a cohort exposed to, infected with or recovered from COVID-19 (not recorded which).

This clone was recorded only once. The chain couples TRBV7-8 to TRBJ2-5; tentative D call: TRBD1 (7 bases). Looked up from germline, CDR1 is SGHVS and CDR2 is FQNEAQ. The CDR3 is 15 amino acids. Trimming took off 3 bases at V and 5 bases at J, with 16 bases between the two ends. CDR3 region: CASSFNAGGPETQYF. CDR3 nucleotide sequence: TGTGCCAGCAGCTTCAATGCAGGGGGGCCGGAGACCCAGTACTTC.

V gene TRBV6-5 combines with J gene TRBJ1-6; 8 nucleotides match TRBD1. Germline CDR1 and CDR2: MNHEY and SVGAGI. This CDR3 region has 13 residues. V gave up 6 bases and J gave up 10 bases; unmatched junction bases: 5. CDR3 protein: CASRDRVGSPLHF. For the CDR3, the DNA is TGTGCCAGCAGGGACAGGGTAGGGTCACCCCTCCACTTT.

CDR3 sequence: CASSQGKAGPYEQYF. In nucleotides, the CDR3 is TGTGCCAGCAGCCAAGGAAAAGCGGGACCCTACGAGCAGTACTTC. This sequence joins TRBV14 and TRBJ2-7, with 7 bases lining up with TRBD2. The length of the CDR3 is 15 residues. CDR1 and CDR2 (germline): SGHDN, FVKESK. Trimming took 1 base from V and 2 from J; bases not matched to a gene: 5.

V gene TRBV28 combines with J gene TRBJ2-7, with D possibly being TRBD2 (6 bases). The CDR3 totals 15 residues. CDR1 MDHEN and CDR2 SYDVKM come from the germline V gene. Deletions cut 4 bases from V and 1 base from J, with 14 bases between. CDR3 nucleotides: TGTGCCAGCAGTTCTGCGGGATCATGGTCCTACGAGCAGTACTTC. Protein product: CASSSAGSWSYEQYF.

The V and J genes are TRBV10-3 and TRBJ1-3; perhaps TRBD1 as D (6 bases). Trimming shortened V by 11 bases and J by 2 bases, and 10 bases separated the two germline ends. The CDR3 extends over 12 amino acids. CDR1 and CDR2 (germline): ENHRY, SYGVKD. CDR3 DNA: TGTGCCGCAGGGGCCACTGGAAACACCATATATTTT. Its protein product is CAAGATGNTIYF.

The chain has TRBV5-1 and TRBJ2-1, with 8 positions matching TRBD1. CDR1 is SGHRS, CDR2 YFSETQ, per germline. This CDR3 is built from 15 residues. V shed 0 bases and J 9 bases; nucleotides not matched to a gene: 8. This chain's CDR3 is CASSLDGQGSVEQFF. The CDR3, as DNA: TGCGCCAGCAGCTTGGACGGACAGGGCTCGGTTGAGCAGTTCTTC.

The chain employs TRBV5-1 and TRBJ1-2, with D possibly TRBD1 on 6 matching bases. Germline V gene lookup returns CDR1 SGHRS and CDR2 YFSETQ. This CDR3 has 15 residues. V lost 2 bases and J 3 bases, leaving 14 bases between the germline ends. CDR3 region: CASSLAGETDYGYTF. CDR3 nucleotide sequence: TGCGCCAGCAGCTTAGCAGGGGAGACTGACTATGGCTACACCTTC.

V and J are TRBV18 and TRBJ1-5; D gene unclear. Trimming pared 3 bases from V and 6 bases from J, leaving 6 bases between. This CDR3 comprises 12 residues. Per the germline V gene, CDR1 is KGHSH and CDR2 is LQKENI. The CDR3 nucleotides read TGTGCCAGCTCACCTACGGGTCAGCCCCAGCATTTT. It encodes CASSPTGQPQHF.

V is TRBV4-1 and J is TRBJ1-3; D unclear. The germline CDR1 and CDR2 sequences are MGHRA and YSYEKL. With 2 bases removed from V and 8 bases from J, the gap between germline ends came to 16 bases. The CDR3 is made up of 15 amino acids. Written as DNA, the CDR3 is TGCGCCAGCAGCCAAAGAGGGCAGGACGGAGACACCATATATTTT. Its translation: CASSQRGQDGDTIYF.

The chain links TRBV28 to TRBJ1-5, with a possible D match to TRBD1 (5 bases). CDR3 length: 16 residues. The ends were cut back, 3 bases at V and 0 bases at J, with 12 bases in the middle. The germline CDR1 and CDR2 sequences are MDHEN and SYDVKM. The CDR3 spells CASSLQGGLSNQPQHF. The CDR3 nucleotides read TGTGCCAGCAGTTTGCAGGGAGGGCTTAGCAATCAGCCCCAGCATTTT. Full variable domain (remainder filled in from reference TRBV28 and TRBJ1-5): DVKVTQSSRYLVKRTGEKVFLECVQDMDHENMFWYRQDPGLGLRLIYFSYDVKMKEKGDIPEGYSVSREKKERFSLILESASTNQTSMYLCASSLQGGLSNQPQHFGDGTRLSIL.

V and J are TRBV7-9 and TRBJ2-1, with 9 positions matching TRBD1. The CDR3 covers 17 residues. Germline CDR1 reads SEHNR; CDR2 reads FQNEAQ (reference sequence). V lost 1 base, J lost 3 bases, and 7 bases stayed unmatched. The CDR3 sequence is CASSLEGQGLNYNEQFF. In DNA, the CDR3 is TGTGCCAGCAGCTTAGAGGGACAGGGCCTTAACTACAATGAGCAGTTCTTC.

In its sample, this clone was seen many times. The V gene is TRBV19, the J gene TRBJ2-7; D remains unclear. The CDR3 loop spans 14 amino acids. Germline V gene data show CDR1 as LNHDA and CDR2 as SQIVND (reference sequence). V lost 3 bases and J 2 bases, leaving 11 bases between the germline ends. CDR3 region: CASSIRQTTYEQYF. For the CDR3, the DNA is TGTGCCAGTAGTATCAGGCAGACAACCTACGAGCAGTACTTC.

There are a few counts of this clone. The chain combines TRBV7-3 with TRBJ2-7; 9 bases are a match to TRBD2. This CDR3 spans 14 amino acids. V gave up 0 bases and J gave up 7 bases; unmatched junction bases: 4. Germline CDR1 is SGHTA and CDR2 is FQGTGA. The CDR3 loop reads CASSLTSGSGEQYF. In DNA form, the CDR3 reads TGTGCCAGCAGCTTAACTAGCGGGAGCGGGGAGCAGTACTTC.

The V gene is TRBV5-1, the J gene TRBJ1-2, with no clear D. The CDR3 totals 12 residues. Germline V lookup: CDR1 SGHRS, CDR2 YFSETQ. Trimming left V 0 bases short and J 4 bases short, with 4 bases between. CDR3 amino acids: CASSLDFYGYTF. The CDR3 DNA follows: TGCGCCAGCAGCTTGGACTTCTATGGCTACACCTTC.

The sample holds one count of this clone. The chain carries TRBV7-2 and TRBJ2-3, with D unclear. Trimming left V 4 bases short and J 10 bases short, with 12 bases between. This CDR3 is 12 amino acids long. CDR1 is SGHTA, CDR2 FQGNSA, per germline. Here the CDR3 DNA reads TGTGCCAGCAGCTCTGATAGCTTGGCGCAGTATTTT. Protein product: CASSSDSLAQYF.

The CDR3 loop reads CASSQGTVGTGELFF. As DNA, the CDR3 is TGCGCCAGCAGCCAGGGGACGGTGGGCACCGGGGAGCTGTTTTTT. The chain recombines TRBV5-1 with TRBJ2-2, with D possibly TRBD1 on 6 matching bases. CDR1 and CDR2 (germline): SGHRS, YFSETQ. Deletions cut 4 bases from V and 4 bases from J, with 14 bases between. CDR3 length equals 15 residues.

The chain links TRBV3-1 (or the pseudogene TRBV3-2) to TRBJ2-1; TRBD2 aligns across 12 bases. CDR1 and CDR2 (germline): LGHDT, YNNKEL (reference sequence). Losses at the gene ends were 1 base for V and 6 bases for J; bases not matched to a gene: 4. The CDR3 length is 16 residues. The CDR3 DNA follows: TGTGCCAGCAGCCAAGGCCCTAGCGGGAGGGGCAATGAGCAGTTCTTC. Translation gives CASSQGPSGRGNEQFF.

The chain has TRBV29-1 and TRBJ1-2, with D uncertain. Germline V gene sequence: CDR1 SQVTM, CDR2 ANQGSEA. V lost 5 bases, J lost 6 bases, and 10 bases lay in between. This CDR3 has 11 residues. The CDR3 DNA follows: TGCAGCGTTACAGAAATCAATGGCTACACCTTC. It is translated as CSVTEINGYTF.

This chain links TRBV24-1 with TRBJ1-1; 9 nucleotides agree with TRBD1. Germline CDR1 KGHDR, CDR2 SFDVKD. CDR3 length: 15 residues. V lost 2 bases, J lost 5 bases, and 5 bases stayed unmatched. In nucleotides, the CDR3 is TGTGCCACCAGTGATTCCGGACAGGGGAGGACTGAAGCTTTCTTT. Translating gives CATSDSGQGRTEAFF.

The chain joins TRBV3-1 (or the pseudogene TRBV3-2) to TRBJ2-1; weak D call: TRBD2 (6 bases). This CDR3 is 16 amino acids long. Germline assignment: CDR1 LGHDT and CDR2 YNNKEL (reference sequence). Trimming pared 0 bases from V and 4 bases from J, leaving 13 bases between. CDR3 in amino acids: CASSQDLPGEYNEQFF. The CDR3 DNA is TGTGCCAGCAGCCAAGACCTACCGGGGGAATACAATGAGCAGTTCTTC.

The J gene is TRBJ1-5, the V gene TRBV7-2; D may be TRBD1 (6 bases). Germline V gene data show CDR1 as SGHTA and CDR2 as FQGNSA. Trimming took 6 bases from V and 5 from J, leaving 11 bases between them. CDR3 size: 13 residues. CDR3 DNA: TGTGCCAGCAGTTCAACAGGGTATCAGCCCCAGCATTTT. It encodes CASSSTGYQPQHF.

The genes are TRBV19 and TRBJ1-2; TRBD1 matches at 8 bases. V dropped 7 bases and J dropped 4; count of bases not matched to a gene: 11. This CDR3 spans 15 amino acids. The germline V gene encodes CDR1 LNHDA and CDR2 SQIVND (reference sequence). CDR3 nucleotides: TGTGCCAGTACCACGGGACAGGCCCTGGCCTATGGCTACACCTTC. This gives the protein CASTTGQALAYGYTF.

The V call is TRBV12-3 or TRBV12-4, the J call TRBJ2-7; a possible D gene is TRBD1 (5 bases). The V gene lost 6 bases and the J gene lost 1 base, with 10 bases spanning the gap. The CDR3 is made up of 13 amino acids. CDR3 loop: CASRQTASYEQYF. The CDR3 DNA sequence: TGTGCCAGCAGGCAGACAGCGTCCTACGAGCAGTACTTC.

This chain uses TRBV7-2 with TRBJ2-5; 10 bases agree with TRBD2. Germline CDR1 reads SGHTA; CDR2 reads FQGNSA. V dropped 5 bases and J dropped 1; count of bases not matched to a gene: 7. The CDR3 extends over 16 amino acids. This CDR3 reads CASSPPVAGGQETQYF. Here the CDR3 DNA reads TGTGCCAGCAGCCCTCCAGTAGCGGGAGGCCAAGAGACCCAGTACTTC.

The rearrangement joins TRBV27 to TRBJ1-2; weak D call: TRBD1 (5 bases). Germline values: CDR1 MNHEY, CDR2 SMNVEV (reference sequence). Trimming left V 1 base short and J 4 bases short, with 19 bases between. The length of the CDR3 is 17 residues. This CDR3 reads CASSLYGGDGRVYGYTF. CDR3 DNA: TGTGCCAGCAGTTTATATGGGGGGGACGGTCGGGTCTATGGCTACACCTTC.

Regarding this clone: The sample contains more than one DNA sequence encoding this CDR3. The gene calls are TRBV9 and TRBJ2-7; 10 nucleotides line up with TRBD1. V shed 4 bases and J 3 bases; nucleotides not matched to a gene: 4. This CDR3 spans 14 amino acids. From germline, CDR1 is SGDLS and CDR2 YYNGEE. CDR3 loop: CASSPRDRGYEQYF. In nucleotides, the CDR3 is TGTGCCAGCAGCCCTCGGGACAGGGGCTACGAGCAGTACTTC.

The V and J genes are TRBV28 and TRBJ2-7; 11 positions match TRBD1. The CDR3 length is 13 residues. Germline assignment: CDR1 MDHEN and CDR2 SYDVKM. V lost 3 bases to trimming and J lost 6 bases; unmatched junction nucleotides: 1. CDR3: CASSFGTGGEQYF. The CDR3 bases are TGTGCCAGCAGTTTCGGGACAGGGGGCGAGCAGTACTTC. The entire variable domain, with the rest obtained from reference TRBV28 and TRBJ2-7, is as follows: DVKVTQSSRYLVKRTGEKVFLECVQDMDHENMFWYRQDPGLGLRLIYFSYDVKMKEKGDIPEGYSVSREKKERFSLILESASTNQTSMYLCASSFGTGGEQYFGPGTRLTVT.